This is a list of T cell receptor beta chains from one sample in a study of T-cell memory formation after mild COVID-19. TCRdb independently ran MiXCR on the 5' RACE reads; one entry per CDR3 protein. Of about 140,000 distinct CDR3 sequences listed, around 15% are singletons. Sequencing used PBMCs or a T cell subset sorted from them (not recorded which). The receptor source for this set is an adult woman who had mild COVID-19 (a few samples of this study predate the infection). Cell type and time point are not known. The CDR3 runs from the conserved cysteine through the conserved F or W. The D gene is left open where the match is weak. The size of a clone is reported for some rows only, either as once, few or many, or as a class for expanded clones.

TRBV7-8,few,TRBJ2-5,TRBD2,TGTGCCAGCAGCTTAGACAGGGGGACTAGCGCCAAAGAGACCCAGTACTTC,CASSLDRGTSAKETQYF
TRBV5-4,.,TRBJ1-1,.,TGTGCCAGCAGCTTGCGGGACTCGGACACTGAAGCTTTCTTT,CASSLRDSDTEAFF
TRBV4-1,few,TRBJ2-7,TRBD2,TGCGCCAGCAGCGGGACTAGCGGGAGGGCCTACGAGCAGTACTTC,CASSGTSGRAYEQYF
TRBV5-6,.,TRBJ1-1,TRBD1,TGTGCCAGCAGCCTTTACAACGACAGGGAGGCTTTCTTT,CASSLYNDREAFF
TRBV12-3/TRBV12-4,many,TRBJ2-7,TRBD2,TGTGCCAGCAGTCCAGAGCGGGAGGTCGCCTACGAGCAGTACTTC,CASSPEREVAYEQYF
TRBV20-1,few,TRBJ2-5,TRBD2,TGCAGTGCCGAACCCCCGGGACTAGCGATGGAGACCCAGTACTTC,CSAEPPGLAMETQYF
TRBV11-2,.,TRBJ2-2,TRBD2,TGTGCCAGCAGCTTACCACTAGCGGGAGGCACCGGGGAGCTGTTTTTT,CASSLPLAGGTGELFF
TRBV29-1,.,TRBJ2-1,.,TGCAGCGGGGCCAATGCCAATGAGCAGTTCTTC,CSGANANEQFF
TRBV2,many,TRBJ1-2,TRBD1,TGTGCCAGCAGTGAAAAAGCTACAGGGGGCCATGGCTACACCTTC,CASSEKATGGHGYTF
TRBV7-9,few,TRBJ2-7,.,TGTGCCAGCAGCCCACTCTCCTACGAGCAGTACTTC,CASSPLSYEQYF
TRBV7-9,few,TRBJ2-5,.,TGTGCCAGTGACAGGCCAAAAGAGACCCAGTACTTC,CASDRPKETQYF
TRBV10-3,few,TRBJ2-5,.,TGTGCCATCAGTGTGGGACACCTACAAGAGACCCAGTACTTC,CAISVGHLQETQYF
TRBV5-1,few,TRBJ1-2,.,TGCGCCAGCAGCTTGGAGGCGGAAGGAGGGATTAGGGGCTACACCTTC,CASSLEAEGGIRGYTF
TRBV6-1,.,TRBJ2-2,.,TGTGCCAGCATCTCAGGCAGCAACACCGGGGAGCTGTTTTTT,CASISGSNTGELFF
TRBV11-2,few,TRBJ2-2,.,TGTGCCAGCAGCTTAGATCTAACGGGGTGGGCCGGGGAGCTGTTTTTT,CASSLDLTGWAGELFF